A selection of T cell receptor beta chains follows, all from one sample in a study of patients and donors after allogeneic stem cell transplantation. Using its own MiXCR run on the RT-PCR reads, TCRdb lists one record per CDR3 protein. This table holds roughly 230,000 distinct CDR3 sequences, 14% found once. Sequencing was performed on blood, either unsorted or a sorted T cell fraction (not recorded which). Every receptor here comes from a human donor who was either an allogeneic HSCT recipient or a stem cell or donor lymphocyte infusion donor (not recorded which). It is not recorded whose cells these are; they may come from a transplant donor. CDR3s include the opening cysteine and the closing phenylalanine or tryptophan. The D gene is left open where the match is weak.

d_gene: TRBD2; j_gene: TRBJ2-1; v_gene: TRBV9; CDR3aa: CASNPSGGLSYNEQFF
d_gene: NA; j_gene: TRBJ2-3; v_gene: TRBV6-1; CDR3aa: CASSESRWTDTQYF
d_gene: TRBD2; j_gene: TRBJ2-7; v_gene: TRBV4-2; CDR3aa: CASSQPPSGTYEQYF
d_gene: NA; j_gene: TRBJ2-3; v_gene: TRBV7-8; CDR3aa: CASGGSPTDTQYF
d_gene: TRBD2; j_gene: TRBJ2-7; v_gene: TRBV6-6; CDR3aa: CASTVAGGSEQYF
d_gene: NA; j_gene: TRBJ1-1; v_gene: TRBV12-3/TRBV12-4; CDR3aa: CASSTPSAWETEAFF
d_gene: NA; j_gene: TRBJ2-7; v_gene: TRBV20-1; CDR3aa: CSAIDRAKTFGQYF
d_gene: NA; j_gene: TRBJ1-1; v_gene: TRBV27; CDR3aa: CASSFGSQGRSNTEAFF
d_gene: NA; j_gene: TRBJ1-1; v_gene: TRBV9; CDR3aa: CASSVFSGTLGSTEAFF
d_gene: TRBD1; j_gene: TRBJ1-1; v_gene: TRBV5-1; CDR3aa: CASSPGDRANGEAFF
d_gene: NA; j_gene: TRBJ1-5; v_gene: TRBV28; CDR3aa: CASKIGVGPQHF
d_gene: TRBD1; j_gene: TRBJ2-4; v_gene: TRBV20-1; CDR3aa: CSARAEQGAKNIQYF
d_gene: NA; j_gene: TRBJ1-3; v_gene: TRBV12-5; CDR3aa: CASGFSGISGNTIYF
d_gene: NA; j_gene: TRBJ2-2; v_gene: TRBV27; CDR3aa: CASSPFQATGELFF
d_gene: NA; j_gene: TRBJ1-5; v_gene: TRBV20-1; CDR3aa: CSARDRGVGQPQHF
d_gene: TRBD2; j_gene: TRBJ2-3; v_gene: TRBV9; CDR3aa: CASSAPGGFTDTQYF
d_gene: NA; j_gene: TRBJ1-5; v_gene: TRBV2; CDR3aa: CASSVPSSNQPQHF
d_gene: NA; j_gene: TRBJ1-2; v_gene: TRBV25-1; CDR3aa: CASSEYEGVNYGYTF
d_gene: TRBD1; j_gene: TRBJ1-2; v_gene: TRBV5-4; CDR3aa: CASSLEGGDGYTF
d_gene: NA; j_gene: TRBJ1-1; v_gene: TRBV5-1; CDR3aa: CASSSEIPNTEAFF
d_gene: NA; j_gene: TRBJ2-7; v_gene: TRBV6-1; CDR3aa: CASSDPSVGLYEQYF
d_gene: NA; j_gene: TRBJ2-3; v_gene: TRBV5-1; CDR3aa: CASSLGWLQGLADTQYF
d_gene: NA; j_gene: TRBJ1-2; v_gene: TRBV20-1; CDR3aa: CSARDVRGDGYTF
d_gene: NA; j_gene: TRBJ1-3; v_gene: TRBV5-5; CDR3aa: CASSPPPASSGNTIYF
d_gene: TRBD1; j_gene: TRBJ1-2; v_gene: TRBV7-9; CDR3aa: CASRRQGAPEYGYTF
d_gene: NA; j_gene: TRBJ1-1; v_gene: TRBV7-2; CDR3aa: CASSLGYQAFF
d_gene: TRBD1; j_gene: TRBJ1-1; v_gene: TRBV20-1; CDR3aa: CSARDHGTGYTEAFF
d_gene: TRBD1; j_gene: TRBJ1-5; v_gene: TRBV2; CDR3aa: CASNPGQAPYQPQHF
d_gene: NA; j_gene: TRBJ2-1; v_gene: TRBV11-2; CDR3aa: CASSLTGYAYNEQFF
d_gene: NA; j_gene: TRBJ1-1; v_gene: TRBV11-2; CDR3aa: CASSSGGRDTEAFF
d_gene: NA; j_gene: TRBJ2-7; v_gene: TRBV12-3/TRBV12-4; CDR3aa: CASTPGRWGEQYF
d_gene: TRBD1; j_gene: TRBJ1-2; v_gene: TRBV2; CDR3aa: CASSARGPESGYTF
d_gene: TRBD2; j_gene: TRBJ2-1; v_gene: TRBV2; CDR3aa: CASSEALLAGANEQFF
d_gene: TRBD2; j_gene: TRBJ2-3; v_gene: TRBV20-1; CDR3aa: CSAKLAGDSTDTQYF
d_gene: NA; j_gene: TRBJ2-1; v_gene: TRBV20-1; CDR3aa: CSARISGAGQLRNEQFF
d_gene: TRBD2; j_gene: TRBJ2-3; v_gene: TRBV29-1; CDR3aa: CSGEAGGTSSTDTQYF
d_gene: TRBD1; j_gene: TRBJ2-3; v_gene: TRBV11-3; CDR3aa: CASSLGQGPGSADTQYF
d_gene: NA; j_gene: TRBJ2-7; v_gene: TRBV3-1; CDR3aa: CASSQGWPTPYEQYF
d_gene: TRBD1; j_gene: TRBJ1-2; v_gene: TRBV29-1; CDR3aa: CSGNTGADGYTF
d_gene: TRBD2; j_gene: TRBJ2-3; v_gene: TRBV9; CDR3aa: CASSVASRPGLAGADTQYF
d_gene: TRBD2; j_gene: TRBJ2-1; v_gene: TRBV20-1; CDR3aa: CSAGLGAGVYNEQFF
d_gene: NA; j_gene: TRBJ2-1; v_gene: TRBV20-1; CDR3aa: CSARDFGGPYNEQFF
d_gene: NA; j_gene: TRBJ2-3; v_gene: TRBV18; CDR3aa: CASSPTGEGTDTQYF
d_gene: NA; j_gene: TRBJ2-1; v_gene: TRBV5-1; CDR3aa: CASSLAGVRYNEQFF
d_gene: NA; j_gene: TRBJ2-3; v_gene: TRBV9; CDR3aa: CASSGLSGPVGDTQYF
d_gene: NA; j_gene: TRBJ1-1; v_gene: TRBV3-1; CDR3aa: CASSLQGGTEAFF
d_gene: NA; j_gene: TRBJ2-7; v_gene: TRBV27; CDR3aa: CASRPTGTYEQYF
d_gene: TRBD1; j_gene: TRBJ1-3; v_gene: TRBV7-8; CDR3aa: CASSLETGTGNTIYF
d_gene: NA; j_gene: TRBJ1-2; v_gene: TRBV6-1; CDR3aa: CASGGKGRDDGYTF
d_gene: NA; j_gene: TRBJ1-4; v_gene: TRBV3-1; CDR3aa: CASSRQSEGNEKLFF
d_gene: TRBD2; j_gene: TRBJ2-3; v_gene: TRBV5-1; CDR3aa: CASSSTGTSPPDTQYF
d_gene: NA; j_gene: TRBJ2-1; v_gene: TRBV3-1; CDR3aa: CASSQDGTEIWGNEQFF
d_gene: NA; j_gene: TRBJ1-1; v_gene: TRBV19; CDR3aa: CASSIARRVYTEAFF
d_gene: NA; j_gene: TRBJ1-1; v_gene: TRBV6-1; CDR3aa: CASTQEGWTEAFF